This TCR beta chain was documented in a study of response to subunit inactivated influenza vaccine. General study results and limits: After each seasonal influenza vaccination, few new T cells are recruited, the authors suggested.

Per the germline V gene, CDR1 is SGHAT and CDR2 is FQDESV (reference sequence). Trimming stripped 5 bases from V and 1 base from J, with 23 bases between. This CDR3 region has 18 residues. Worth noting for this clonotype: Its specificity is not known.

TCRdb used MiXCR to reprocess the RT-PCR reads, holding one entry per CDR3 protein. This table has some 520,000 distinct CDR3 sequences, 15% to 20% appearing once. The sample here was CD4+ T cells sorted from PBMCs, taken about 24 months after vaccination. This receptor was taken from a man between 50 and 69 years old who received an inactivated influenza vaccine. This chain joins TRBV11-1 and TRBJ1-1; D perhaps matches TRBD1 (5 bases). The CDR3 sequence is CASSPKNRARDGNTEAFF. The CDR3 region has the DNA TGTGCCAGCAGCCCGAAAAACCGGGCCAGGGACGGGAACACTGAAGCTTTCTTT.